Each of the 19 T cell receptor beta chains below was sequenced from the same sample in a study of cytomegalovirus exposure and HLA in healthy donors. With 60 Vbeta and 13 Jbeta primers, the PCR was carried out. TCRdb's copy holds only in-frame clones and misses some; the assay was immunoSEQ multiplex PCR. Here the sample spans 150,000 to 160,000 clones, 80% to 90% being singletons. Sequenced sample: PBMCs. These receptors were taken from a young woman in good health and CMV-seronegative.

CDR3 sequence reads: CSVEKLQETQYF. The CDR3 bases are TGCAGCGTTGAAAAATTGCAGGAGACCCAGTACTTC. V gene TRBV29-1 combines with J gene TRBJ2-5; no clear D. Between the trimmed V and J ends, which lost 2 bases and 5 bases, there was a span of 9 bases. This CDR3 has 12 residues. Germline CDR1 SQVTM, CDR2 ANQGSEA.

V usage is TRBV9 and J usage is TRBJ1-2, with D possibly matching TRBD1 (6 bases). With 3 bases removed from V and 5 bases from J, the gap between germline ends came to 11 bases. CDR1 SGDLS and CDR2 YYNGEE come from the germline V gene. The CDR3 extends over 13 amino acids. In DNA form, the CDR3 reads TGTGCCAGCAGCGCAGACAGGAAGTATGGCTACACCTTC. Amino acid sequence: CASSADRKYGYTF.

The J gene is TRBJ2-7, the V gene TRBV4-3; D is perhaps TRBD1 (6 bases). This CDR3 comprises 14 residues. Germline V gene sequence: CDR1 LGHNA, CDR2 YSLEER. Trimming took off 0 bases at V and 4 bases at J, with 10 bases between the two ends. Here the CDR3 reads CASSQDQGSYEQYF. The DNA for the CDR3 is TGCGCCAGCAGCCAAGACCAGGGGAGTTACGAGCAGTACTTC.

CDR3 nucleotides: TGTGCCAGCAGTTTAGGGAGGAACACTGAAGCTTTCTTT. Residues: CASSLGRNTEAFF. The chain links TRBV28 to TRBJ1-1, with unresolved D. V dropped 2 bases and J dropped 1 base, with 5 bases sitting between them. CDR1 and CDR2 (germline): MDHEN, SYDVKM. The CDR3 has 13 residues.

J is TRBJ1-5 and V is TRBV19; D may be TRBD1 (6 bases). The V gene's germline CDR1 is LNHDA and CDR2 SQIVND (reference sequence). The length of the CDR3 is 15 residues. The V and J ends lost 1 base and 2 bases respectively, with 9 bases between them. The CDR3 DNA sequence: TGTGCCAGTAGTATAGGACAGGTCGGCAATCAGCCCCAGCATTTT. Translating it yields CASSIGQVGNQPQHF.

This sequence joins TRBV7-2 and TRBJ2-1, with 16 bases matching TRBD2. The germline V gene encodes CDR1 SGHTA and CDR2 FQGNSA. The V segment lost 5 bases and the J segment 7 bases; nucleotides outside the gene matches: 8. The CDR3 covers 17 residues. For the CDR3, the DNA is TGTGCCAGCAGCCTGGGGACTAGCGGGAGGGTATTTAATGAGCAGTTCTTC. This translates into CASSLGTSGRVFNEQFF.

This clone has only one observation. The chain has TRBV18 and TRBJ2-7; TRBD1 might be the D (6 bases). V lost 0 bases, J lost 2 bases, and 8 bases lay in between. The CDR3 contains 14 residues. Germline values: CDR1 KGHSH, CDR2 LQKENI. The CDR3 nucleotides read TGTGCCAGCTCACCACCAGGACAGACCTACGAGCAGTACTTC. Its protein is CASSPPGQTYEQYF. The full variable domain, in which reference TRBV18 and TRBJ2-7 provide the parts outside the CDR3, is NAGVMQNPRHLVRRRGQEARLRCSPMKGHSHVYWYRQLPEEGLKFMVYLQKENIIDESGMPKERFSAEFPKEGPSILRIQQVVRGDSAAYFCASSPPGQTYEQYFGPGTRLTVT.

The CDR3, as DNA: TGTGCCAGCAGTTTATTAGGCGGGAACACCGGGGAGCTGTTTTTT. Amino acids: CASSLLGGNTGELFF. The chain recombines TRBV27 with TRBJ2-2, with no clear D. CDR3 length: 15 amino acids. V lost 1 base and J 1 base, leaving 7 bases between the germline ends. CDR1 MNHEY and CDR2 SMNVEV come from the germline V gene (reference sequence).

J is TRBJ1-1 and V is TRBV5-1, with D possibly TRBD1 on 6 matching bases. Germline CDR1 SGHRS, CDR2 YFSETQ. Trimming shortened V by 1 base and J by 11 bases, and 12 bases separated the two germline ends. The length of the CDR3 is 12 residues. For the CDR3, the DNA is TGCGCCAGCAGCTTGCCAGGGGCACAGGCTTTCTTT. Its protein product is CASSLPGAQAFF.

As concerns this clone: Different DNA sequences within this sample yield the same CDR3. The rearrangement joins TRBV2 to TRBJ1-4; the match to TRBD1 covers 9 bases. CDR1 and CDR2 (germline): SNHLY, FYNNEI. Germline trimming cut 0 bases from V and 5 bases from J; bases unmatched to any gene: 1. This CDR3 is built from 15 residues. CDR3 bases: TGTGCCAGCAGTGAAGCTGGGACAGGGAATGAAAAACTGTTTTTT. It codes for CASSEAGTGNEKLFF. The variable domain in full, with the rest retrieved from reference TRBV2 and TRBJ1-4, is EPEVTQTPSHQVTQMGQEVILRCVPISNHLYFYWYRQILGQKVEFLVSFYNNEISEKSEIFDDQFSVERPDGSNFTLKIRSTKLEDSAMYFCASSEAGTGNEKLFFGSGTQLSVL.

The rearrangement uses TRBV5-1 and TRBJ1-1; TRBD1 matches at 7 bases. CDR3 size: 15 residues. With 3 bases clipped from V and 1 base from J, the junction kept 6 bases outside the gene matches. CDR1 is SGHRS and CDR2 is YFSETQ in the germline V gene. The CDR3 here is CASSSGQPTNTEAFF. In DNA, the CDR3 is TGCGCCAGCAGCTCGGGACAGCCGACGAACACTGAAGCTTTCTTT. Drawing the rest from reference TRBV5-1 and TRBJ1-1, the complete variable domain is KAGVTQTPRYLIKTRGQQVTLSCSPISGHRSVSWYQQTPGQGLQFLFEYFSETQRNKGNFPGRFSGRQFSNSRSEMNVSTLELGDSALYLCASSSGQPTNTEAFFGQGTRLTVV.

The gene calls are TRBV11-3 and TRBJ2-2; D unclear. The germline V gene encodes CDR1 SGHNT and CDR2 YENEEA. The CDR3 consists of 12 residues. With 5 bases removed from V and 5 bases from J, the gap between germline ends came to 6 bases. The CDR3 protein is CASSPMTGELFF. CDR3 coding DNA: TGTGCCAGCAGCCCTATGACCGGGGAGCTGTTTTTT.

The CDR3 protein is CASSEEANSPLHF. CDR3 sequence (DNA): TGTGCCAGCAGTGAAGAAGCGAATTCACCCCTCCACTTT. The chain has TRBV9 and TRBJ1-6, with D uncertain. The CDR3 is made up of 13 amino acids. Germline CDR1 is SGDLS and CDR2 is YYNGEE. The V and J ends lost 5 bases and 7 bases respectively, with 10 bases between them.

V and J are TRBV14 and TRBJ1-2, with TRBD1 as a possible D gene (6 bases). The CDR3 is made up of 14 amino acids. CDR1 and CDR2 (germline): SGHDN, FVKESK. V lost 3 bases and J 10 bases, leaving 18 bases between the germline ends. The CDR3 DNA follows: TGTGCCAGCAGCCACAAGATCACGGCAGGGGACTACACCTTC. Encoded protein: CASSHKITAGDYTF.

A few counts support this clone. The chain joins TRBV5-4 to TRBJ2-1; D possibly corresponds to TRBD2 (5 bases). Germline V gene lookup returns CDR1 SGHNT and CDR2 YYREEE (reference sequence). The CDR3 covers 15 residues. V lost 1 base and J 6 bases, leaving 14 bases between the germline ends. The CDR3 nucleotides read TGTGCCAGCAGCTTGAATAGGCTAGCCGGCAATGAGCAGTTCTTC. Translation gives CASSLNRLAGNEQFF.

The genes are TRBV2 and TRBJ1-2, with a tentative D call TRBD1 (6 bases). The V end lost 8 bases, the J end lost 3 bases, and 16 bases lay between the germline ends. This CDR3 contains 14 residues. Germline loops: CDR1 SNHLY, CDR2 FYNNEI. The DNA for the CDR3 is TGTGCCAGCGATGCTACAGGGTGGGACTATGGCTACACCTTC. This codes for CASDATGWDYGYTF. The whole variable domain, remainder taken from reference TRBV2 and TRBJ1-2, is EPEVTQTPSHQVTQMGQEVILRCVPISNHLYFYWYRQILGQKVEFLVSFYNNEISEKSEIFDDQFSVERPDGSNFTLKIRSTKLEDSAMYFCASDATGWDYGYTFGSGTRLTVV.

This chain uses TRBV10-2 with TRBJ1-5, with D uncertain. CDR3 length: 15 amino acids. The V gene's germline CDR1 is WSHSY and CDR2 SAAADI. V was trimmed by 6 bases and J by 4 bases, leaving 16 bases between them. CDR3 sequence: CASRKDLGSNQPQHF. DNA of the CDR3: TGCGCCAGCAGGAAGGACCTTGGGAGTAATCAGCCCCAGCATTTT.

The gene calls are TRBV27 and TRBJ2-1; D is unresolved. Trimming stripped 3 bases from V and 4 bases from J, with 10 bases between. The germline CDR1 and CDR2 sequences are MNHEY and SMNVEV (reference sequence). The CDR3 extends over 14 amino acids. The CDR3 spells CASSLENGYNEQFF. As DNA, the CDR3 is TGTGCCAGCAGTTTGGAGAATGGGTACAATGAGCAGTTCTTC.

The chain couples TRBV12-5 to TRBJ2-1, with 8 bases lining up with TRBD1. Losses at the gene ends were 1 base for V and 3 bases for J; bases not matched to a gene: 2. Germline assignment: CDR1 LGHNT and CDR2 FRNRAP. The CDR3 is 15 amino acids. The CDR3 DNA follows: TGTGCTAGTGGTTTGGGGACAGGGAACTACAATGAGCAGTTCTTC. The encoded protein is CASGLGTGNYNEQFF.